The 3 T cell receptor beta chains below were found in one sample sequenced in a study of blood T cells in healthy people across ages. The second PCR ran about 6 to 11 cycles with a sample-barcoded 5' primer and J-beta primers. TCRdb used MiXCR to reprocess the 5' RACE reads, holding one entry per CDR3 protein. The sample carries over a million distinct CDR3 sequences, approximately 43% recorded once. The source material was blood. Source of these receptors: a woman between 18 and 30 years old in good health.

In its sample, this clonotype was seen a few times. The V and J genes are TRBV20-1 and TRBJ2-7, with D unclear. The germline V and J ends were trimmed by 2 bases and 7 bases, with 15 bases remaining between them. Germline V lookup: CDR1 DFQATT, CDR2 SNEGSKA (reference sequence). The CDR3 totals 13 residues. The CDR3 is CSARSDTYNEQYF. The CDR3 DNA reads as TGCAGTGCTAGAAGTGACACGTACAATGAGCAGTACTTC.

This clonotype appeared a few times. This CDR3 is CASTWGFVNYGYTF. CDR3 nucleotide sequence: TGTGCCAGCACCTGGGGATTCGTCAACTATGGCTACACCTTC. The chain combines TRBV2 with TRBJ1-2; D is unresolved. This CDR3 region has 14 residues. Germline V gene sequence: CDR1 SNHLY, CDR2 FYNNEI. Trimming stripped 7 bases from V and 2 bases from J, with 14 bases between.

This chain connects TRBV12-3 or TRBV12-4 to TRBJ2-4; TRBD1 matches at 7 bases. The CDR3 covers 14 residues. The trim removed 5 bases at V and 7 bases at J, leaving 8 bases unmatched. The CDR3, as DNA: TGTGCCAGCAGTCCGAGCATACAGGGGAACATTCAGTACTTC. Translated, it gives CASSPSIQGNIQYF.